The 20 T cell receptor beta chains below come from one sample, sequenced in a study of cytomegalovirus exposure and HLA in healthy donors. In the PCR, 60 Vbeta and 13 Jbeta primers were used. Clones were read by immunoSEQ multiplex PCR, and TCRdb kept only the in-frame ones, dropping some. The table includes some 190,000 clones, over 60% detected once. Sequencing was done on a sample of PBMCs. These receptors all come from a man between 25 and 39 years old in good health and CMV-seropositive.

The chain uses TRBV11-2 and TRBJ1-2; tentatively, D is TRBD1 (6 bases). Trimming removed 2 bases from V and 4 bases from J, with 17 bases in between. CDR3 length equals 16 residues. The germline V gene has CDR1 SGHAT and CDR2 FQNNGV. CDR3 bases: TGTGCCAGCAGCTTACGGGACAAACTTTCCTCCTATGGCTACACCTTC. This gives the protein CASSLRDKLSSYGYTF.

J is TRBJ2-5 and V is TRBV29-1; tentative D call: TRBD1 (6 bases). The CDR3 has 17 residues. The germline V gene encodes CDR1 SQVTM and CDR2 ANQGSEA. V was clipped by 3 bases and J by 5 bases, with 25 bases between them. The CDR3 here is CSVEDLIQGVVGETQYF. CDR3 coding DNA: TGCAGCGTTGAGGACCTAATACAGGGCGTCGTTGGGGAGACCCAGTACTTC.

As concerns this clone: Relative to the germline gene, one junction end is altered; a read error may explain this. The chain carries TRBV7-6 and TRBJ2-5; 8 bases align to TRBD2. CDR3 length equals 12 residues. Per germline, CDR1 SGHVS and CDR2 FNYEAQ. The CDR3 bases are TGCGCTACCCTCGGGGGGGCTGAGACCCAGTACTTC. It encodes CATLGGAETQYF.

The CDR3 region has the DNA TGTGCCAGCAGCTTAGGGACAGGGTCCAATGAGCAGTTCTTC. This sequence encodes CASSLGTGSNEQFF. The gene calls are TRBV11-3 and TRBJ2-1, with 8 bases aligning to TRBD1. CDR1 and CDR2 (germline): SGHNT, YENEEA. With 1 base clipped from V and 6 bases from J, the junction kept 2 bases outside the gene matches. The CDR3 totals 14 residues.

This sequence joins TRBV4-1 and TRBJ1-4; tentative D call: TRBD1 (5 bases). Trimming shortened V by 1 base and J by 8 bases, and 14 bases separated the two germline ends. Germline CDR1 MGHRA, CDR2 YSYEKL. This CDR3 spans 15 amino acids. In DNA, the CDR3 is TGCGCCAGCAGCCAAGGCGGTCTCAAGGGGGAAAAACTGTTTTTT. Its protein is CASSQGGLKGEKLFF.

This chain connects TRBV19 to TRBJ2-1, with a possible D match to TRBD1 (6 bases). The CDR3 covers 13 residues. Germline CDR1 is LNHDA and CDR2 is SQIVND (reference sequence). V lost 3 bases to trimming and J lost 10 bases, with 13 bases between them. DNA for the CDR3: TGTGCCAGTAGTATTTCTGGGGGCAGAGAGCAGTTCTTC. This translates into CASSISGGREQFF.

The chain carries TRBV2 and TRBJ2-7; 8 bases are shared with TRBD1. Looked up from germline, CDR1 is SNHLY and CDR2 is FYNNEI. Trimming removed 8 bases from V and 0 bases from J; junction bases left unmatched: 3. This CDR3 region has 13 residues. CDR3 residues: CASGQGYSYEQYF. The CDR3 DNA is TGTGCCAGCGGACAGGGCTACTCCTACGAGCAGTACTTC.

This chain links TRBV10-3 with TRBJ2-7, with TRBD2 matching 10 bases. Germline V gives CDR1 ENHRY, CDR2 SYGVKD. Trimming took 5 bases from V and 2 from J; bases not matched to a gene: 3. This CDR3 spans 14 amino acids. The CDR3 loop reads CAISRTSGAYEQYF. CDR3 DNA sequence: TGTGCCATCAGTAGAACTAGCGGGGCCTACGAGCAGTACTTC.

J is TRBJ2-2 and V is TRBV5-4; 11 nucleotides line up with TRBD1. The CDR3 has 15 amino acids. The V gene's germline CDR1 is SGHNT and CDR2 YYREEE (reference sequence). V shed 9 bases and J 7 bases; nucleotides not matched to a gene: 11. CDR3 bases: TGTGCCAACACCAAGGACAGGGGGCAGGGCGGGGAGCTGTTTTTT. It translates to CANTKDRGQGGELFF.

The V call is TRBV7-9, the J call TRBJ2-5; D gene uncertain. V lost 10 bases and J 3 bases, leaving 9 bases between the germline ends. The CDR3 consists of 11 residues. Germline CDR1 SEHNR, CDR2 FQNEAQ (reference sequence). CDR3 bases: TGTGCCACCGACATTGAAGAGACCCAGTACTTC. As protein: CATDIEETQYF. Drawing the rest from reference TRBV7-9 and TRBJ2-5, the complete variable domain is DTGVSQNPRHKITKRGQNVTFRCDPISEHNRLYWYRQTLGQGPEFLTYFQNEAQLEKSRLLSDRFSAERPKGSFSTLEIQRTEQGDSAMYLCATDIEETQYFGPGTRLLVL.

The chain uses TRBV18 and TRBJ2-2, with a possible D match to TRBD2 (6 bases). The CDR3 covers 16 residues. Trimming removed 4 bases at V and 0 bases at J, with 12 bases between. The germline V gene has CDR1 KGHSH and CDR2 LQKENI. The CDR3 here is CASSLIAATNTGELFF. In DNA, the CDR3 is TGTGCCAGCTCACTTATAGCGGCAACGAACACCGGGGAGCTGTTTTTT.

In its sample, this clone was seen a few times. This chain connects TRBV2 to TRBJ2-1; no clear D gene. The length of the CDR3 is 11 residues. Between the trimmed V and J ends, which lost 6 bases and 9 bases, there was a span of 9 bases. Per germline, CDR1 SNHLY and CDR2 FYNNEI. CDR3 nucleotide sequence: TGTGCCAGCAGCCCTGCTAGTGAGCAGTTCTTC. It yields the protein CASSPASEQFF.

This clone was picked up a small number of times. The rearrangement links TRBV5-6 to TRBJ2-7, with D possibly TRBD2 on 6 matching bases. This CDR3 region has 18 residues. The germline V and J ends were trimmed by 4 bases and 0 bases, with 23 bases remaining between them. From germline, CDR1 is SGHDT and CDR2 YYEEEE. The CDR3 region has the DNA TGTGCCAGCAGCCCTACCTATTCGTGGCCCGGGGGCTCCTACGAGCAGTACTTC. Translating gives CASSPTYSWPGGSYEQYF.

The chain recombines TRBV18 with TRBJ1-5; TRBD1 agrees at 8 bases. With 6 bases clipped from V and 6 bases from J, the junction kept 7 bases outside the gene matches. Germline V gene sequence: CDR1 KGHSH, CDR2 LQKENI. The CDR3 spans 14 residues. As DNA, the CDR3 is TGTGCCAGCTCCCTCGGACAGGGTTTTCAGCCCCAGCATTTT. It codes for CASSLGQGFQPQHF.

The rearrangement uses TRBV6-1 and TRBJ1-4, with 9 bases aligning to TRBD1. V lost 7 bases and J lost 8; bases outside the gene matches: 5. The germline gives CDR1 MNHNS, CDR2 SASEGT. This CDR3 has 13 amino acids. In nucleotides, the CDR3 is TGTGCCAGCAATAGAGACAGGGGGGAAAAACTGTTTTTT. It codes for CASNRDRGEKLFF.

This clone occurred a few times. This rearrangement joins TRBV6-1 to TRBJ1-2; no definite D call. V shed 2 bases and J shed 5 bases, with 15 bases lying between them. Germline loops: CDR1 MNHNS, CDR2 SASEGT. CDR3 size: 15 residues. CDR3 coding DNA: TGTGCCAGCAGTGAATATGGTAAAGACTTGTATGGCTACACCTTC. This translates into CASSEYGKDLYGYTF.

This rearrangement joins TRBV9 to TRBJ2-6; D perhaps matches TRBD1 (6 bases). CDR3 size: 17 residues. The germline gives CDR1 SGDLS, CDR2 YYNGEE. V lost 3 bases to trimming and J lost 4 bases, with 17 bases between them. CDR3 protein: CASSGRRGTAGANVLTF. CDR3 DNA sequence: TGTGCCAGCAGCGGACGCAGGGGAACGGCGGGGGCCAACGTCCTGACTTTC.

This clone was detected only once. The chain couples TRBV7-8 to TRBJ2-7, with D tentatively TRBD2 (6 bases). The CDR3 has 15 amino acids. Trimming removed 1 base at V and 4 bases at J, with 14 bases between. Per the germline V gene, CDR1 is SGHVS and CDR2 is FQNEAQ. This chain's CDR3 is CASSLGWDSMYEQYF. DNA for the CDR3: TGTGCCAGCAGCTTAGGTTGGGACTCCATGTACGAGCAGTACTTC.

The rearrangement uses TRBV7-2 and TRBJ1-5, with 7 positions matching TRBD1. Germline loops: CDR1 SGHTA, CDR2 FQGNSA. This CDR3 has 14 amino acids. Trimming removed 3 bases from V and 4 bases from J; junction bases left unmatched: 3. Here the CDR3 reads CASSFDRANQPQHF. Here the CDR3 DNA reads TGTGCCAGCAGCTTCGACAGGGCGAATCAGCCCCAGCATTTT.

This chain uses TRBV10-1 with TRBJ1-5; weak D call: TRBD1 (5 bases). Germline V gene data show CDR1 as WNHNN and CDR2 as SYGVQD (reference sequence). The CDR3 spans 16 residues. Trimming left V 0 bases short and J 9 bases short, with 18 bases between. CDR3 nucleotides: TGCGCCAGCAGTGAGTCAGCCAGGGCGCGAAGAGGGCCCCAGCATTTT. Encoded protein: CASSESARARRGPQHF.